Detailed here is one TCR beta chain. It lacks a known antigen. Base qualities are not at hand, and no much larger clone is one base apart. The data stem from a study of blood T cell repertoires in COVID-19 (dated by TCRdb to 2020 to 2021). Context from the whole study: Collaborator samples came from the United States, Italy and Spain and covered acute and convalescent phases of COVID-19. The prospective study material was composed of cDNA or gDNA derived from T cells, B-cell-depleted T cells, or PBMCs. The dataset comprised deeply sampled blood TCRbeta repertoires from subjects exposed to, actively infected with, or recovered from COVID-19. The repertoires were made available in a free public database intended to serve as a resource for research on the immune response to SARS-CoV-2. Samples came from the ongoing ImmuneRACE study (first 160 participants) plus 1,254 subjects from 6 global collaborators. A de-identified subject ID, COVID-19 status, age in years and sex were almost always included in the sample metadata. Where HLA class I and class II types were available, the types were taken from metadata supplied by the sample provider, not from assay-based typing.

Study-wide conclusions, independent of this receptor: Clinical and demographic metadata were provided uncurated, with the amount varying by source and participant.

The germline V gene specifies SGHDT as CDR1 and YYEEEE as CDR2. V sheds 0 bases and J sheds 7 bases, leaving 5 bases between their ends. The CDR3 contains 13 residues, cysteine and phenylalanine counted. Solely the CDR3 DNA is kept, with 39 bases framed from the first base. The immunoSEQ Assay, a bias-controlled multiplex PCR, was used to amplify TCRbeta CDR3 regions from genomic DNA. The published analysis was carried out like this. The number of nucleated cells in each sample was estimated from the amplification of reference gene primers within the assay. Sequence reads were collapsed and filtered to measure the absolute abundance of every unique TCRbeta CDR3 rearrangement. For each sample, productive Simpson clonality was calculated as the square root of Simpson's diversity index over productive rearrangements. The table comes from immuneACCESS by way of TCRdb, which keeps in-frame sequences with V and J called. Part of the clones is missing from these tables; in studies checked, under half for an unresolved V gene and the rest for unknown reasons. V and J calls and clone size come straight from that table; D and trimming were deduced from the DNA. This sample holds around 99,000 clones; 80% were observed only once. The biggest ten clones account for nearly 9% of the sample.

Another Seattle source contributed samples from volunteer blood donors who had recovered from COVID-19. Each collaborating institution followed its own protocols to collect whole blood in K2EDTA tubes. For TCRbeta analysis, collaborator samples were shipped as frozen whole blood, as isolated PBMCs, or as DNA extracted from either sample type. The clonotype comes from a man in his forties or fifties who had recovered from COVID-19. Sequencing input: peripheral blood. The rearrangement combines TRBV5-6 with TRBJ1-6; there is no confident call for the D gene. The DNA reads as follows: TGTGCCAGCAGCTTGGGTCAAAATTCACCCCTCCACTTT. Its translation is CASSLGQNSPLHF.